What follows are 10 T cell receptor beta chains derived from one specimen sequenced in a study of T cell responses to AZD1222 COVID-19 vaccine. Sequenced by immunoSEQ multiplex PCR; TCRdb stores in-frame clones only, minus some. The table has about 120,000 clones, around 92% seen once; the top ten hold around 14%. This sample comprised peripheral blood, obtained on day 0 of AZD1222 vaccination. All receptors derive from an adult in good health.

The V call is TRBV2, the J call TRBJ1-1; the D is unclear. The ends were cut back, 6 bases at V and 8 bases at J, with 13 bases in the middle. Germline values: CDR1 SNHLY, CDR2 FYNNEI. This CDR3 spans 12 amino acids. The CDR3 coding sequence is TGTGCCAGCAGCGCCGACACACCCGAAGCTTTCTTT. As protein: CASSADTPEAFF.

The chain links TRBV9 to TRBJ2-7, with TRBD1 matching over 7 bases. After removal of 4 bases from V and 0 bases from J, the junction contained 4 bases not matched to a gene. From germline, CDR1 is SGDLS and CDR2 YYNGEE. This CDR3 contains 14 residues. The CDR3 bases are TGTGCCAGCAGCAGAGACAGGGACTCCTACGAGCAGTACTTC. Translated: CASSRDRDSYEQYF.

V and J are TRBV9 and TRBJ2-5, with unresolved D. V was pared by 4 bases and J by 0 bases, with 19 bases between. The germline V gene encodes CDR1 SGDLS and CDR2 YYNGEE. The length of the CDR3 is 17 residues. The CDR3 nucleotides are TGTGCCAGCAGCTCGCCCAGAATGGGTCGGGACCAAGAGACCCAGTACTTC. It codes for CASSSPRMGRDQETQYF. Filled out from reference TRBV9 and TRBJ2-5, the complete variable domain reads DSGVTQTPKHLITATGQRVTLRCSPRSGDLSVYWYQQSLDQGLQFLIQYYNGEERAKGNILERFSAQQFPDLHSELNLSSLELGDSALYFCASSSPRMGRDQETQYFGPGTRLLVL.

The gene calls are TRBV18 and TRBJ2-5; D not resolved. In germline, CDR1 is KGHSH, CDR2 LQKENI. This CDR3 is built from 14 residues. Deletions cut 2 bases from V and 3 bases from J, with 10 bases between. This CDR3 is CASSPELSEETQYF. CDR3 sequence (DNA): TGTGCCAGCTCACCAGAGTTAAGTGAAGAGACCCAGTACTTC.

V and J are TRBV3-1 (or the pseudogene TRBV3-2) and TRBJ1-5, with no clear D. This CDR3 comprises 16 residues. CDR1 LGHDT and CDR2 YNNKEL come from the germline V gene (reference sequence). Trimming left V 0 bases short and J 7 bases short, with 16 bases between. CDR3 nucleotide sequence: TGTGCCAGCAGCCAAGATGGGATAGGGCCGGAGCAGCCCCAGCATTTT. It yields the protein CASSQDGIGPEQPQHF.

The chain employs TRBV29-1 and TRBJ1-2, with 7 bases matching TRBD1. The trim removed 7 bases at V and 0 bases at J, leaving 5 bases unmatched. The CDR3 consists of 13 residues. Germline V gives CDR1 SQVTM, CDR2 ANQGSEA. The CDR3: CSASQGTNYGYTF. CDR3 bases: TGCAGCGCCTCACAGGGGACTAACTATGGCTACACCTTC.

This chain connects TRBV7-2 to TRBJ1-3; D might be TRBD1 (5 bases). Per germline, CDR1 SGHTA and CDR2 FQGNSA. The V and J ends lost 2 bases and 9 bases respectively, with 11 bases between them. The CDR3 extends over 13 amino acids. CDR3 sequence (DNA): TGTGCCAGCAGCTTAATGGAGGGGAGCACCATATATTTT. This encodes CASSLMEGSTIYF.

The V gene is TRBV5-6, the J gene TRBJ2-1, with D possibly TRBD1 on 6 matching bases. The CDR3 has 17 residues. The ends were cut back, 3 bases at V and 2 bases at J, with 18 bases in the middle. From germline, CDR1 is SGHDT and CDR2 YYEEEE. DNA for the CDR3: TGTGCCAGCAGCTGGACCCTTACAGGGTTGACCTACAATGAGCAGTTCTTC. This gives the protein CASSWTLTGLTYNEQFF.

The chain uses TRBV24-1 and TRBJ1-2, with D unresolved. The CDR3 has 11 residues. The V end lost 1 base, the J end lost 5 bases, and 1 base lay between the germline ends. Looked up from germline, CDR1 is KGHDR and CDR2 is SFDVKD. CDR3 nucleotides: TGTGCCACCAGTGATTTATATGGCTACACCTTC. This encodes CATSDLYGYTF.

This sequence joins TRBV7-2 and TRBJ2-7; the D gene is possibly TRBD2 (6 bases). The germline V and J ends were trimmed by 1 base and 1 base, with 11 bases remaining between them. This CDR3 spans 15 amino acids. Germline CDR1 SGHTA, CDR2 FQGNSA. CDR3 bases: TGTGCCAGCAGCTTAGGGTGGGGGAGGTCCTACGAGCAGTACTTC. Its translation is CASSLGWGRSYEQYF.